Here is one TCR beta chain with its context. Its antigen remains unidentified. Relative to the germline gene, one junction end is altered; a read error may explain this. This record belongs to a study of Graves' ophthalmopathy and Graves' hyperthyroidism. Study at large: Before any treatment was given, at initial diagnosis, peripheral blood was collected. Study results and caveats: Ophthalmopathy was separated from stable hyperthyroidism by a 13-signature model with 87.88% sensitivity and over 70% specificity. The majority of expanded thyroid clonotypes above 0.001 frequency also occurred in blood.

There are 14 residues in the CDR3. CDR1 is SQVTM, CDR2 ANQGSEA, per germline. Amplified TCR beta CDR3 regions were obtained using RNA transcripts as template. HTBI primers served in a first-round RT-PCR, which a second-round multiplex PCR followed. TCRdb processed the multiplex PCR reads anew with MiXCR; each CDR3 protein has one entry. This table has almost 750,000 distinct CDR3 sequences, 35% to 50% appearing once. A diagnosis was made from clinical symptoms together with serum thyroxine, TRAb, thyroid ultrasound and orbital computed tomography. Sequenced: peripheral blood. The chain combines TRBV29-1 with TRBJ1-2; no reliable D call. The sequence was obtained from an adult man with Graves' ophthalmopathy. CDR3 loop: CVSSILLSFYGYTF. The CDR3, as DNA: TGTGTCAGTAGTATCCTACTTAGCTTCTATGGCTACACCTTC.